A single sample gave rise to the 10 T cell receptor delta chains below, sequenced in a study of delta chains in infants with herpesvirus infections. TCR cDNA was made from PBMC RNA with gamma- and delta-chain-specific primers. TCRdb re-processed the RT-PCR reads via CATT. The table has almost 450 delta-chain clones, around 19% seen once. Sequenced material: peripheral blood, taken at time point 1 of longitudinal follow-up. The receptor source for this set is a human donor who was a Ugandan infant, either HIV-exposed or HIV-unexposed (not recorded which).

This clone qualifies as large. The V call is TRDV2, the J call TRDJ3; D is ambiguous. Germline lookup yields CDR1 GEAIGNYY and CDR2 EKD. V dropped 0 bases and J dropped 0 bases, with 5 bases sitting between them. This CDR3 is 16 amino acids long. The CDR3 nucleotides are TGTGCCTGTGACACCGTACTCTCCTGGGACACCCGACAGATGTTTTTC. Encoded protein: CACDTVLSWDTRQMFF.

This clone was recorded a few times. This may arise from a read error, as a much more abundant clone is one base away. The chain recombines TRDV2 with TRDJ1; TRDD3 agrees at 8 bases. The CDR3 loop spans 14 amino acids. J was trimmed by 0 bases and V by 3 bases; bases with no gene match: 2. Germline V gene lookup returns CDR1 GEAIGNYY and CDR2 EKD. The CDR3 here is CACDPLGDTDKLIF. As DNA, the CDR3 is TGTGCCTGTGACCCACTGGGGGACACCGATAAACTCATCTTT.

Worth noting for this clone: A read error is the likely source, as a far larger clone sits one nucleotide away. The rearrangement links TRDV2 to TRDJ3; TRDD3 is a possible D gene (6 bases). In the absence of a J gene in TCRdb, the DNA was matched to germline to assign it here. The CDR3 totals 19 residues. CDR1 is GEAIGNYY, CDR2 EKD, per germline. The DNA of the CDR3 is TGTGCCTGTGACACCGCTGATGGGGGTCTCTCCTGGGACACCCAACAGATGTTTTTC. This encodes CACDTADGGLSWDTQQMFF.

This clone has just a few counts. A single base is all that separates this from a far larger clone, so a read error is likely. In nucleotides, the CDR3 is TGTGCTCTTGGGGAACTACCAAAGGACTGGGGGATAATCGGCACCGATAAACTCATCTTT. It encodes CALGELPKDWGIIGTDKLIF. V is TRDV1 and J is TRDJ1; TRDD3 matches at 11 bases. CDR3 size: 20 residues. In germline, CDR1 is TSWWSYY, CDR2 QGS. The V gene end was trimmed by 0 bases and the J gene end by 1 base; junction bases not matched to a gene: 13.

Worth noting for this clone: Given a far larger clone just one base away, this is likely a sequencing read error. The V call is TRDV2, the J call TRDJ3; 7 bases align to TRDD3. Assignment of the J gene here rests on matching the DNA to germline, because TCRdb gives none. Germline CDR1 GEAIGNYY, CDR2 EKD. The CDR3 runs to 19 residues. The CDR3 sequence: CACDTVFWGSSWNTRQMFF. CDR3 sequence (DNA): TGTGCCTGTGACACCGTTTTTTGGGGGAGCTCCTGGAACACCCGACAGATGTTTTTC.

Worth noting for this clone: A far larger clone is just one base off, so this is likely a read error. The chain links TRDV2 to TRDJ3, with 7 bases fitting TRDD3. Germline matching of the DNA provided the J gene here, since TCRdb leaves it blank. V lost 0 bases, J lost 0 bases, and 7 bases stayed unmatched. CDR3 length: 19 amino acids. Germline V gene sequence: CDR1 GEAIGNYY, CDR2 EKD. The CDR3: CACDTVSWGSSWDTRQMFF. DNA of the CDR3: TGTGCCTGTGACACCGTTTCTTGGGGGAGCTCCTGGGACACCCGACAGATGTTTTTC.

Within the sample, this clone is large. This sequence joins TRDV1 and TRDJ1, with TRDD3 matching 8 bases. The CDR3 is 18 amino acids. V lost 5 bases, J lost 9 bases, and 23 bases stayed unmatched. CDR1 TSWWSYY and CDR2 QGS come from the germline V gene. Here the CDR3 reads CALGISRGVLGAPRELIF. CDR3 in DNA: TGTGCTCTTGGGATTTCTAGAGGAGTACTGGGGGCCCCCAGAGAACTCATCTTT.

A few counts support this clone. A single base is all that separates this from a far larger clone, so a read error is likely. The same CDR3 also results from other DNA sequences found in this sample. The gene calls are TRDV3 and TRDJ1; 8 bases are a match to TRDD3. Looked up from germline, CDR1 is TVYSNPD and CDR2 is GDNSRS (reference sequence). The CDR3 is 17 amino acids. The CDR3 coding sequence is TGCGCCTGCCACAGCTCCTCACTACTGGGGGTCACCGATAAACTCATCTTT. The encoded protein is CACHSSSLLGVTDKLIF. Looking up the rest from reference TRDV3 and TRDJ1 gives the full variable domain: CDKVTQSSPDQTVASGSEVVLLCTYDTVYSNPDLFWYRIRPDYSFQFVFYGDNSRSEGADFTQGRFSVKHILTQKAFHLVISPVRTEDSATYYCACHSSSLLGVTDKLIFGKGTRVTVEP.

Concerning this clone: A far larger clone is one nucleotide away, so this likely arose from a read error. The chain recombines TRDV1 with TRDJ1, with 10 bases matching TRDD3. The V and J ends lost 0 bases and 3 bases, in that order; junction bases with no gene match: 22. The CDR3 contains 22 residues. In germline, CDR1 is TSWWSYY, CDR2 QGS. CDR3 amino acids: CALGELLPPDQGDTRYADKLIF. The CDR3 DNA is TGTGCTCTTGGGGAACTACTACCCCCGGATCAGGGGGATACGCGATACGCCGATAAACTCATCTTT.

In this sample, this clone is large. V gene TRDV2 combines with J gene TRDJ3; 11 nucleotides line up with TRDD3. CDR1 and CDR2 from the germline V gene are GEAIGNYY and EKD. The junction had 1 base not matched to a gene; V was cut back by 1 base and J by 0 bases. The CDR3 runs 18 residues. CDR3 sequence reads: CACDTGGYDSWDTRQMFF. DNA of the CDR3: TGTGCCTGTGACACTGGGGGATACGACTCCTGGGACACCCGACAGATGTTTTTC.